Below, one T cell receptor beta chain is given with its context. In the same sample, other DNA sequences code for this CDR3. Original analysis: Amplification from reference gene primers served as the basis for estimated nucleated cell counts. Data came from immunoSEQ multiplex PCR; TCRdb stores just in-frame clones and leaves some out. V and J calls and clone size are copied from that table; D and trimming were computed from the DNA. The sample holds tens of thousands of clones, 85% seen once. The sample originates from a study of blood T cell repertoires in COVID-19. Overall study context: From the United States, Italy and Spain came samples of acute and convalescent COVID-19. T cells, B-cell-depleted T cells, or PBMCs supplied cDNA or gDNA.

The sample was peripheral blood. The TCR was taken from a human donor in a cohort sampled during active COVID-19.

DNA of the CDR3: TGTGCCAGCAGCGTTAGCGGGGGGTCCTACAATGAGCAGTTCTTC. This codes for CASSVSGGSYNEQFF. The genes are TRBV9 and TRBJ2-1; TRBD2 agrees at 10 bases. The ends lost 2 bases at V and 1 base at J; junction bases unmatched: 0. The CDR3 sequence is 15 residues long. Germline V gives CDR1 SGDLS, CDR2 YYNGEE.